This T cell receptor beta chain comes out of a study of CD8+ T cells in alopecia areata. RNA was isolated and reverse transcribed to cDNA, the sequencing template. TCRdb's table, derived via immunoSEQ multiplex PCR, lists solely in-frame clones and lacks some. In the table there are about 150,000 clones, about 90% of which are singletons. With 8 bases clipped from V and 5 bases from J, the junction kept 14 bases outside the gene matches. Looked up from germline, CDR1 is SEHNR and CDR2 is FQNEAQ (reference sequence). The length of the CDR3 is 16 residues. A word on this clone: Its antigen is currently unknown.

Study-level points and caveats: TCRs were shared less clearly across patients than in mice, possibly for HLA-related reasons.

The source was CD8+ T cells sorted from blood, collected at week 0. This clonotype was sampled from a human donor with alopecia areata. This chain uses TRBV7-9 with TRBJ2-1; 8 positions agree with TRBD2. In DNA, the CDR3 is TGTGCCAGCGCGACCCCGTCGGGGGGGCGGGACAATGAGCAGTTCTTC. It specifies CASATPSGGRDNEQFF.